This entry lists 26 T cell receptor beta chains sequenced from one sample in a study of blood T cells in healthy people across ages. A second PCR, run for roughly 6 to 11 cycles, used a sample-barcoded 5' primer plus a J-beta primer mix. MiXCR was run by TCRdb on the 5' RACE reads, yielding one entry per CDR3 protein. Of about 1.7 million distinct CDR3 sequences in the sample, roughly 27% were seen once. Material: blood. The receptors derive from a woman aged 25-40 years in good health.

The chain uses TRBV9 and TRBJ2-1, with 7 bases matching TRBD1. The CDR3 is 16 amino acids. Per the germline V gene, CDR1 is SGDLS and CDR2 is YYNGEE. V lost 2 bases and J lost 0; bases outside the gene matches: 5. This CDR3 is CASSVRGRDSYNEQFF. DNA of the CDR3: TGTGCCAGCAGCGTTAGGGGGCGAGACTCCTACAATGAGCAGTTCTTC.

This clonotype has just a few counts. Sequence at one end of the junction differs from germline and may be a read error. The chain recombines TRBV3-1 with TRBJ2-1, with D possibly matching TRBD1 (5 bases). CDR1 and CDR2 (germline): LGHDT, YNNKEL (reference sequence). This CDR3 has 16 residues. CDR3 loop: CARSQGPTASYNEQFF. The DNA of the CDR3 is TGTGCCCGCAGCCAAGGTCCGACAGCCTCCTACAATGAGCAGTTCTTC.

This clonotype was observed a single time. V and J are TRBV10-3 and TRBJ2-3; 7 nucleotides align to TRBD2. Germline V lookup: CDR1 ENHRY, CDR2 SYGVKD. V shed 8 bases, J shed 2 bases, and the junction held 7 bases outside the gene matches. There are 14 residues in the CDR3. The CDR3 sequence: CAISSGTSTDTQYF. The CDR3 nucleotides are TGTGCCATCTCCAGCGGGACCTCCACAGATACGCAGTATTTT.

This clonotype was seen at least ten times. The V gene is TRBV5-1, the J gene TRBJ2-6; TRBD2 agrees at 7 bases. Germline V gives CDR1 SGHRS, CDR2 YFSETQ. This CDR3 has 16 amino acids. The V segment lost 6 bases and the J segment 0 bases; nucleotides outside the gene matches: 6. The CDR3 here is CASTPGGSSGANVLTF. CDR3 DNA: TGCGCCAGCACCCCGGGAGGTAGCTCTGGGGCCAACGTCCTGACTTTC.

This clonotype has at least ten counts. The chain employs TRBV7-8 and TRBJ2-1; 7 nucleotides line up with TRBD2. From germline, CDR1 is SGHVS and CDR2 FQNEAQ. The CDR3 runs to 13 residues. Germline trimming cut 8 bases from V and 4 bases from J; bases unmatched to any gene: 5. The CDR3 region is CASGPSGYNEQFF. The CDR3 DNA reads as TGTGCCAGCGGCCCTAGCGGATACAATGAGCAGTTCTTC.

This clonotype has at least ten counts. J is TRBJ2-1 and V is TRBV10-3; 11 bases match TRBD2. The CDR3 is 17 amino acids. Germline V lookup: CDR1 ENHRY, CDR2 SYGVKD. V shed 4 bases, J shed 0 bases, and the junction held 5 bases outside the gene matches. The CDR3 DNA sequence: TGTGCCATCAGTGGTCGACTAGCGGGGTTCTCCTACAATGAGCAGTTCTTC. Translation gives CAISGRLAGFSYNEQFF.

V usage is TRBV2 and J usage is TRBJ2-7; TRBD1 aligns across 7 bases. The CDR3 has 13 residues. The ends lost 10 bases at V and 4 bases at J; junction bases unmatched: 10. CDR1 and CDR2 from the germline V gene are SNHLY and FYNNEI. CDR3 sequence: CATRRDREYEQYF. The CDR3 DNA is TGTGCCACCCGACGGGACAGAGAGTACGAGCAGTACTTC.

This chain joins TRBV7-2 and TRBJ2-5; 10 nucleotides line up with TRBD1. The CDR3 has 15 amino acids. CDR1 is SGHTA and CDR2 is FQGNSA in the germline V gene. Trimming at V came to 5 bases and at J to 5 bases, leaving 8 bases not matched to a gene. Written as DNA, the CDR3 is TGTGCCAGCAGCGAAGAGACAGGGGGCCGGGAGACCCAGTACTTC. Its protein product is CASSEETGGRETQYF.

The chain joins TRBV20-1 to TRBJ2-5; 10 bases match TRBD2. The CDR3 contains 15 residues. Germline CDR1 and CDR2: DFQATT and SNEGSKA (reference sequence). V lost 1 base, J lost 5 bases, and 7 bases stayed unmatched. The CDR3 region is CSARGSGRAGETQYF. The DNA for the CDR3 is TGCAGTGCTAGAGGGAGCGGGAGGGCCGGGGAGACCCAGTACTTC.

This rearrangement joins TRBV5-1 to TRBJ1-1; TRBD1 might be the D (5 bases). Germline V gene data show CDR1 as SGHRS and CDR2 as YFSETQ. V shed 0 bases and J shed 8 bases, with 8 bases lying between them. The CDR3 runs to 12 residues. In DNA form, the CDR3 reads TGCGCCAGCAGCTTGGAGGGGAGGGAAGCTTTCTTT. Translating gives CASSLEGREAFF.

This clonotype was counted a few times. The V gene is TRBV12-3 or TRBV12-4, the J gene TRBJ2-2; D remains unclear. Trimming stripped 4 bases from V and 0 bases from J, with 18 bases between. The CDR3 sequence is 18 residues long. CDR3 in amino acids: CASSSLPRGRTNTGELFF. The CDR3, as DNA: TGTGCCAGCAGTTCCCTCCCGCGTGGCAGGACGAACACCGGGGAGCTGTTTTTT.

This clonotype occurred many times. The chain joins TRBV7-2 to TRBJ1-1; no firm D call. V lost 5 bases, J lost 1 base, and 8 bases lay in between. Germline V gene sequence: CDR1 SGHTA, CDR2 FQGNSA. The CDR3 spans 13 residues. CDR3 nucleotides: TGTGCCAGCAGCGCGGCCGCGAACACTGAAGCTTTCTTT. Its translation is CASSAAANTEAFF.

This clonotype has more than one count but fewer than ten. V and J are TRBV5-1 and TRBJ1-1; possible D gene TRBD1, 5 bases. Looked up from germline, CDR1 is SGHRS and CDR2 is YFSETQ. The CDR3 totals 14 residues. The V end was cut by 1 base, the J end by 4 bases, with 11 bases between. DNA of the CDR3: TGCGCCAGCAGCTTGTCCGGCAGGGCCACTGAAGCTTTCTTT. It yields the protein CASSLSGRATEAFF.

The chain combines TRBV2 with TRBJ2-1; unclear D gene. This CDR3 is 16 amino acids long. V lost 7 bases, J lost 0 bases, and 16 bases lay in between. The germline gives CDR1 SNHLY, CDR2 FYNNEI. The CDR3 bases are TGTGCCAGCACCCGGCGAAGCCTGAGCTCCTACAATGAGCAGTTCTTC. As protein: CASTRRSLSSYNEQFF.

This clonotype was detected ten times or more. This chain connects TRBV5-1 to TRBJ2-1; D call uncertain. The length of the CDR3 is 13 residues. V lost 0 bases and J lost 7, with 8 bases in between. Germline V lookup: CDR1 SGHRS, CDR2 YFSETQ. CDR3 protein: CASSLASINEQFF. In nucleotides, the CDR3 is TGCGCCAGCAGCTTGGCGTCAATTAATGAGCAGTTCTTC. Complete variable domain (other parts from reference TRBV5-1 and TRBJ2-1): KAGVTQTPRYLIKTRGQQVTLSCSPISGHRSVSWYQQTPGQGLQFLFEYFSETQRNKGNFPGRFSGRQFSNSRSEMNVSTLELGDSALYLCASSLASINEQFFGPGTRLTVL.

CDR3 DNA: TGCGCCAGCAGCTTGATCGTGCAGGGAAGCTCCTACGAGCAGTACTTC. This codes for CASSLIVQGSSYEQYF. The chain employs TRBV5-1 and TRBJ2-7; D perhaps matches TRBD1 (5 bases). Germline V CDR1 and CDR2: SGHRS, YFSETQ. The CDR3 contains 16 residues. V was cut by 1 base and J by 0 bases, with 14 bases left in between.

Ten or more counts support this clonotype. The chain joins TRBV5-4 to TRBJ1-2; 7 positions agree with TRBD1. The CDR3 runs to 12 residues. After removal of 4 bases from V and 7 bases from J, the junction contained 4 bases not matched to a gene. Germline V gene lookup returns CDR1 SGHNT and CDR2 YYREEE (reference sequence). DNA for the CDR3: TGTGCCAGCAGCGAGGGGGCGTCTGGCTACACCTTC. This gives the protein CASSEGASGYTF.

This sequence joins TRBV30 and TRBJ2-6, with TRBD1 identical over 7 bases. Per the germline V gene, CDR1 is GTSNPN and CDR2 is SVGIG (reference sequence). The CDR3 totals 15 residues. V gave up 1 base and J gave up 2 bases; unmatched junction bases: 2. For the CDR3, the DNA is TGTGCCTGGAGTGAAGGGACAGCTGGGGCCAACGTCCTGACTTTC. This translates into CAWSEGTAGANVLTF. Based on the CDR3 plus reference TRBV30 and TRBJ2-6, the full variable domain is SQTIHQWPATLVQPVGSPLSLECTVEGTSNPNLYWYRQAAGRGLQLLFYSVGIGQISSEVPQNLSASRPQDRQFILSSKKLLLSDSGFYLCAWSEGTAGANVLTFGAGSRLTVL.

CDR3 nucleotide sequence: TGTGCCAGCAGCCCGAGGGGGACCGTCGTCTATGGCTACACCTTC. Translating it yields CASSPRGTVVYGYTF. The rearrangement links TRBV7-9 to TRBJ1-2; possibly TRBD1 for D (6 bases). V gave up 5 bases and J gave up 4 bases, with 17 bases separating them. The CDR3 covers 15 residues. Germline CDR1 reads SEHNR; CDR2 reads FQNEAQ (reference sequence).

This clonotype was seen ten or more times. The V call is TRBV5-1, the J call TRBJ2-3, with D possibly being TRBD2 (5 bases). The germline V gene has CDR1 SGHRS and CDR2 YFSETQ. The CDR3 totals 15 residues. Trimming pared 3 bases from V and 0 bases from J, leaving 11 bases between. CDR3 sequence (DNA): TGCGCCAGCAGCTGGTGGACTGGAAGCACAGATACGCAGTATTTT. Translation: CASSWWTGSTDTQYF.

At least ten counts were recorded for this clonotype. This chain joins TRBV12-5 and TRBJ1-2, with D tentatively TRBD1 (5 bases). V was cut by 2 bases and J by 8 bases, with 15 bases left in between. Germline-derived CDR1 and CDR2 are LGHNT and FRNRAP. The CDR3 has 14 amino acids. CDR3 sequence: CASGLKTAIWGYTF. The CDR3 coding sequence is TGTGCTAGTGGTTTGAAGACAGCTATCTGGGGCTACACCTTC.

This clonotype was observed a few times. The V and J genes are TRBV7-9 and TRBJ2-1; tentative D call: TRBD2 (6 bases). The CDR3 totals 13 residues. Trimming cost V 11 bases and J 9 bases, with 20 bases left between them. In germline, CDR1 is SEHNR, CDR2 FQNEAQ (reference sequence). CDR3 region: CAGTPGSAGEQFF. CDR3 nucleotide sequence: TGTGCCGGGACCCCGGGATCAGCGGGTGAGCAGTTCTTC.

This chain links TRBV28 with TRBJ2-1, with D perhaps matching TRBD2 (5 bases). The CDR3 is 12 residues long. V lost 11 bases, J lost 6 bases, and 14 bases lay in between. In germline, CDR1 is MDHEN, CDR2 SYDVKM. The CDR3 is CAGRGLFNEQFF. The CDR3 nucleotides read TGTGCCGGTAGAGGACTCTTCAATGAGCAGTTCTTC.

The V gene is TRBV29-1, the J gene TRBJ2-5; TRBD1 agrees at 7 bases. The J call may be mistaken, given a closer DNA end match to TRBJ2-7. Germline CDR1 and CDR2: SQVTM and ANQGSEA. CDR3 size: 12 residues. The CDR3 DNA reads TGCAGCGCTAAATGGGGACAGAACGAGCAGTACTTC. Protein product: CSAKWGQNEQYF.

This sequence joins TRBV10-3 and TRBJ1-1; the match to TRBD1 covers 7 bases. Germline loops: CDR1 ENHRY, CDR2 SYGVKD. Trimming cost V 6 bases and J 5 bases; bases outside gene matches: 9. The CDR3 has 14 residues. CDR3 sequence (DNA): TGTGCCATCAGGACGAGGGGGCCAGATACTGAAGCTTTCTTT. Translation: CAIRTRGPDTEAFF.

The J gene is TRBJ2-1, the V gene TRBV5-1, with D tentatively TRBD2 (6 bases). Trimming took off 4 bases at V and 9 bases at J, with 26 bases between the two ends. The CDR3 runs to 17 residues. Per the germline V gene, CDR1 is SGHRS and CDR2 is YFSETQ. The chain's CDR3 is CASSPTSSRRKDSEQFF. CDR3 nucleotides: TGCGCCAGCAGCCCGACTAGTTCCCGTAGAAAGGATAGTGAGCAGTTCTTC.